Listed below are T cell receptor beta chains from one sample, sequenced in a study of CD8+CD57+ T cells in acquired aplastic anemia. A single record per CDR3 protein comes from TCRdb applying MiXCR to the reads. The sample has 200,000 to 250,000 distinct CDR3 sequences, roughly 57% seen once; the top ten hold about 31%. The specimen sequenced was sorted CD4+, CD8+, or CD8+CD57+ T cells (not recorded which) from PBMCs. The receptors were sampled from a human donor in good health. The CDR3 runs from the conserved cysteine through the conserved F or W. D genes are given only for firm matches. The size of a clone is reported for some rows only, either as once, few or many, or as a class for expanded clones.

cdr3_aa: CASTADSSYGYTF; cdr3_nt: TGTGCCAGTACCGCCGACAGTAGCTATGGCTACACCTTC; v_call: TRBV19; clone_size: NA; cdr3_length: 13; d_call: NA; j_call: TRBJ1-2
cdr3_aa: CASSGGEPSYEQYF; cdr3_nt: TGTGCCAGCAGCGGCGGTGAGCCCTCCTACGAGCAGTACTTC; v_call: TRBV9; clone_size: NA; cdr3_length: 14; d_call: NA; j_call: TRBJ2-7
cdr3_aa: CASSQDLSSGSYEQYF; cdr3_nt: TGTGCCAGCAGCCAAGATTTGTCTAGCGGGAGCTACGAGCAGTACTTC; v_call: TRBV4-2; clone_size: many; cdr3_length: 16; d_call: TRBD2; j_call: TRBJ2-7
cdr3_aa: CASSSAPGGKQFF; cdr3_nt: TGTGCCAGCAGCTCGGCTCCGGGAGGCAAGCAGTTCTTC; v_call: TRBV7-2; clone_size: once; cdr3_length: 13; d_call: TRBD2; j_call: TRBJ2-1
cdr3_aa: CASSLFWGTSGKPNNEQFF; cdr3_nt: TGCGCCAGCAGCTTGTTTTGGGGGACTAGCGGGAAACCAAACAATGAGCAGTTCTTC; v_call: TRBV5-1; clone_size: many; cdr3_length: 19; d_call: TRBD2; j_call: TRBJ2-1
cdr3_aa: CASSQKGRGGGANVLTF; cdr3_nt: TGTGCCAGCAGCCAAAAGGGACGGGGGGGTGGGGCCAACGTCCTGACTTTC; v_call: TRBV14; clone_size: NA; cdr3_length: 17; d_call: TRBD2; j_call: TRBJ2-6
cdr3_aa: CASSIERVTDTQYF; cdr3_nt: TGTGCCAGCAGTATAGAAAGAGTCACAGATACGCAGTATTTT; v_call: TRBV6-1; clone_size: NA; cdr3_length: 14; d_call: NA; j_call: TRBJ2-3
cdr3_aa: CASSLDNLRGTEAFF; cdr3_nt: TGTGCCAGCAGTCTCGATAATCTTAGGGGCACTGAAGCTTTCTTT; v_call: TRBV2; clone_size: NA; cdr3_length: 15; d_call: NA; j_call: TRBJ1-1
cdr3_aa: CATSVSRLAGQGWQTQYF; cdr3_nt: TGTGCCACCAGCGTCAGTAGACTAGCGGGACAGGGTTGGCAGACCCAGTACTTC; v_call: TRBV15; clone_size: once; cdr3_length: 18; d_call: TRBD2; j_call: TRBJ2-5
cdr3_aa: CASSYSRTGNEQFF; cdr3_nt: TGTGCCAGCAGTTACTCGAGGACAGGGAATGAGCAGTTCTTC; v_call: TRBV6-2/TRBV6-3; clone_size: NA; cdr3_length: 14; d_call: TRBD1; j_call: TRBJ2-1
cdr3_aa: CSAGAGHTDTQYF; cdr3_nt: TGCAGTGCTGGGGCGGGCCACACAGATACGCAGTATTTT; v_call: TRBV20-1; clone_size: NA; cdr3_length: 13; d_call: NA; j_call: TRBJ2-3
cdr3_aa: CASSFAQGGDEQYF; cdr3_nt: TGTGCCAGCAGCTTCGCGCAGGGGGGTGACGAGCAGTACTTC; v_call: TRBV5-6; clone_size: NA; cdr3_length: 14; d_call: NA; j_call: TRBJ2-7
cdr3_aa: CASSHFGGQGANEQFF; cdr3_nt: TGTGCCAGCAGCCACTTTGGTGGACAGGGGGCAAATGAGCAGTTCTTC; v_call: TRBV25-1; clone_size: once; cdr3_length: 16; d_call: TRBD1; j_call: TRBJ2-1
cdr3_aa: CASSLGSGGFTNEKLFF; cdr3_nt: TGTGCCAGCAGCTTAGGCTCAGGGGGCTTCACTAATGAAAAACTGTTTTTT; v_call: TRBV7-9; clone_size: many; cdr3_length: 17; d_call: TRBD1; j_call: TRBJ1-4
cdr3_aa: CSALGQETYEQYF; cdr3_nt: TGCAGCGCCCTAGGACAGGAAACCTACGAGCAGTACTTC; v_call: TRBV29-1; clone_size: NA; cdr3_length: 13; d_call: TRBD1; j_call: TRBJ2-7
cdr3_aa: CASSFPEVGGPNYGYTF; cdr3_nt: TGCGCCAGCAGCTTTCCTGAGGTGGGGGGACCTAACTATGGCTACACCTTC; v_call: TRBV5-1; clone_size: many; cdr3_length: 17; d_call: NA; j_call: TRBJ1-2
cdr3_aa: CASARTRGLQETQYF; cdr3_nt: TGTGCCAGCGCAAGAACGCGGGGGCTGCAAGAGACCCAGTACTTC; v_call: TRBV25-1; clone_size: NA; cdr3_length: 15; d_call: NA; j_call: TRBJ2-5
cdr3_aa: CASSEGNNSPLHF; cdr3_nt: TGTGCCAGCAGTGAAGGCAACAATTCACCCCTCCACTTT; v_call: TRBV25-1; clone_size: few; cdr3_length: 13; d_call: NA; j_call: TRBJ1-6
cdr3_aa: CASRHGQEGPYEQYF; cdr3_nt: TGTGCCAGCAGGCACGGACAGGAAGGCCCCTACGAGCAGTACTTC; v_call: TRBV7-9; clone_size: NA; cdr3_length: 15; d_call: TRBD1; j_call: TRBJ2-7
cdr3_aa: CASSHPRQGTNTGELFF; cdr3_nt: TGCGCCAGCAGCCATCCAAGACAGGGGACGAACACCGGGGAGCTGTTTTTT; v_call: TRBV4-1; clone_size: once; cdr3_length: 17; d_call: TRBD1; j_call: TRBJ2-2
cdr3_aa: CASSQMQSYEQYF; cdr3_nt: TGCGCCAGCAGCCAAATGCAGTCCTACGAGCAGTACTTC; v_call: TRBV4-1; clone_size: many; cdr3_length: 13; d_call: NA; j_call: TRBJ2-7
cdr3_aa: CASSRTEPSNYGYTF; cdr3_nt: TGTGCCAGCAGTCGGACAGAACCCTCTAACTATGGCTACACCTTC; v_call: TRBV2; clone_size: NA; cdr3_length: 15; d_call: NA; j_call: TRBJ1-2
cdr3_aa: CASSFSRDNIYGYTF; cdr3_nt: TGTGCCAGCAGCTTTAGCCGGGACAATATCTATGGCTACACCTTC; v_call: TRBV7-8; clone_size: many; cdr3_length: 15; d_call: NA; j_call: TRBJ1-2
cdr3_aa: CASSSVLFF; cdr3_nt: TGTGCCAGCAGTTCTGTTCTGTTTTTT; v_call: TRBV5-4; clone_size: NA; cdr3_length: 9; d_call: NA; j_call: TRBJ2-2
cdr3_aa: CASRQGPNEKLFF; cdr3_nt: TGTGCCAGCAGACAGGGTCCGAATGAAAAACTGTTTTTT; v_call: TRBV2; clone_size: NA; cdr3_length: 13; d_call: NA; j_call: TRBJ1-4